The rows below give T cell receptor beta chains drawn from one sample of a study of blood T cell repertoires in COVID-19. The table came from immunoSEQ multiplex PCR; TCRdb's copy has only in-frame clones and leaves some out. The top ten hold 10% to 15% of the sample, which has around 65,000 clones, 82% seen once. Sequencing was done on a sample of peripheral blood. Receptors originate from a human donor in a cohort sampled during active COVID-19. CDR3s include the opening cysteine and the closing phenylalanine or tryptophan. D genes are given only for firm matches. Clone size is shown for a subset of rows, as once, few, many or a class of expanded clone.

J | D | V | size | CDR3 | DNA
TRBJ2-2 | TRBD1 | TRBV6-5 | - | CASSYEGQVKTGELFF | TGTGCCAGCAGTTACGAGGGACAGGTTAAGACCGGGGAGCTGTTTTTT
TRBJ2-7 | - | TRBV19 | few | CASSNRVYEQYF | TGTGCCAGTAGTAACAGGGTCTACGAGCAGTACTTC
TRBJ2-5 | TRBD2 | TRBV19 | - | CASSILAGGPGETQYF | TGTGCCAGTAGTATATTAGCGGGGGGGCCGGGAGAGACCCAGTACTTC
TRBJ2-3 | - | TRBV5-1 | - | CASSFLTGSADTQYF | TGCGCCAGCAGCTTTCTAACAGGGTCGGCAGATACGCAGTATTTT
TRBJ1-4 | - | TRBV5-1 | - | CASSEARAPINEKLFF | TGCGCCAGCAGCGAAGCTCGTGCCCCCATTAATGAAAAACTGTTTTTT
TRBJ2-1 | TRBD2 | TRBV7-2 | - | CASSFPTSGRNNEQFF | TGTGCCAGCAGCTTTCCGACTAGCGGGAGAAACAATGAGCAGTTCTTC
TRBJ1-1 | - | TRBV7-6 | - | CASSLGWGRAENTEAFF | TGTGCCAGCAGCTTAGGGTGGGGCAGGGCCGAGAACACTGAAGCTTTCTTT
TRBJ2-2 | - | TRBV10-3 | - | CAIRASGAGELFF | TGTGCCATCAGGGCGTCCGGGGCCGGGGAGCTGTTTTTT
TRBJ1-4 | - | TRBV29-1 | - | CSPAGGGPREKLFF | TGCAGCCCCGCGGGGGGGGGCCCTAGGGAAAAACTGTTTTTT
TRBJ2-1 | TRBD2 | TRBV9 | - | CASSVGGGALYNEQFF | TGTGCCAGCAGCGTTGGCGGGGGGGCCTTGTACAATGAGCAGTTCTTC
TRBJ1-2 | - | TRBV19 | - | CASSIPRTGNYGYTF | TGTGCCAGTAGTATCCCCCGGACGGGAAACTATGGCTACACCTTC
TRBJ1-2 | - | TRBV24-1 | - | CATSDPTRNYGYTF | TGTGCCACCAGTGACCCCACAAGAAACTATGGCTACACCTTC
TRBJ1-5 | - | TRBV19 | few | CASRVRSNQPQHF | TGTGCCAGTAGAGTGCGGTCAAATCAGCCCCAGCATTTT
TRBJ1-4 | TRBD1 | TRBV10-1 | - | CASSAGTGKNEKLFF | TGCGCCAGCAGTGCCGGGACAGGGAAGAATGAAAAACTGTTTTTT
TRBJ1-2 | - | TRBV28 | - | CASSGGGYGYTF | TGTGCCAGCAGCGGGGGAGGGTATGGCTACACCTTC